This T cell receptor beta chain was recovered during a study of blood T cell repertoires in COVID-19. As for the study in general: The United States, Italy and Spain provided the acute and convalescent COVID-19 samples.

There are 15 residues in the CDR3. Germline loops: CDR1 MNHEY, CDR2 SVGAGI. V trimming: 8 bases; J trimming: 0 bases; junction bases outside the gene matches: 7. Under the authors' procedure: Amplified reference gene primers provided the basis for estimating nucleated cell counts. This table comes from immunoSEQ multiplex PCR, and its TCRdb copy is limited to in-frame clones, with some not included. The D gene and trimming were derived from the DNA, and the V and J assignments and clone size from that table. The sample consists of about 90,000 clones, about nine tenths of them appearing once. Sequencing used peripheral blood. This TCR was sampled from a man aged 55-75 years with acute or convalescent COVID-19. The chain combines TRBV6-5 with TRBJ1-5, with 7 bases identical to TRBD1. The CDR3 is CASSRGQYSNQPQHF. CDR3 in DNA: TGTGCCAGCTCCCGGGGACAGTATAGCAATCAGCCCCAGCATTTT.